There are many counts of the clone carrying this T cell receptor (beta chain). Its antigen remains unidentified. TCR beta cDNA came from about 450 ng total RNA, primed with a constant-region primer. Amplification in three nested multiplex PCR rounds with slightly modified ARM-PCR gave rise to TCR beta libraries. Researchers ran the first two PCR rounds for roughly 10 cycles each with TRBV1-TRBV30 forward primers and a C-beta reverse primer. TCRdb analysed the multiplex PCR reads with MiXCR anew, one entry per CDR3 protein. The data hold more than 100,000 distinct CDR3 sequences, with around 65% observed a single time. Unsorted bulk tissue of roughly 17-33 mg yielded co-extracted RNA and DNA. The data are from a study of tumor-infiltrating lymphocytes in primary liver carcinoma. Study-level points and caveats: Tumors significantly exceeded blood in top-250-clone fraction (p = 0.039).

With V trimmed by 4 bases and J by 4 bases, 6 bases remained unmatched. Germline V lookup: CDR1 GTSNPN, CDR2 SVGIG (reference sequence). This CDR3 has 14 residues. The specimen sequenced was tumor-adjacent normal liver tissue. The TCR sequence derives from an older woman with primary liver carcinoma and hepatitis B virus infection. The rearrangement links TRBV30 to TRBJ2-1; 8 bases agree with TRBD1. In DNA, the CDR3 is TGTGCCTGGAAGGGGACAGGACAATACAATGAGCAGTTCTTC. Its translation: CAWKGTGQYNEQFF.